These 5 T cell receptor beta chains came from one sample sequenced in a study of blood T cell repertoires in COVID-19. The protocol was immunoSEQ multiplex PCR, while the TCRdb copy is restricted to in-frame clones and leaves out a portion. Among some 150,000 clones listed, over 80% were seen once. The sample comprised peripheral blood. These receptor sequences come from a woman aged 45-60 years with acute or convalescent COVID-19.

V and J are TRBV6-6 and TRBJ1-3; 7 positions agree with TRBD1. The V and J ends lost 1 base and 0 bases, in that order; junction bases with no gene match: 3. Germline-derived CDR1 and CDR2 are MNHNY and SVGAGI (reference sequence). CDR3 length: 16 amino acids. CDR3 loop: CASSYLGQSSGNTIYF. CDR3 bases: TGTGCCAGCAGTTACTTGGGACAGAGCTCTGGAAACACCATATATTTT.

The chain is built from TRBV13 and TRBJ2-5; the match to TRBD2 covers 12 bases. Germline V CDR1 and CDR2: PRHDT, FYEKMQ (reference sequence). The ends lost 1 base at V and 0 bases at J; junction bases unmatched: 6. The CDR3 runs 18 residues. The DNA for the CDR3 is TGTGCCAGCAGCTTAGTATCGGGGACTAGCGGGTACCAAGAGACCCAGTACTTC. Translated: CASSLVSGTSGYQETQYF.

This sequence joins TRBV11-3 and TRBJ2-3; D is uncertain. CDR3 length: 15 amino acids. From germline, CDR1 is SGHNT and CDR2 YENEEA. V shed 1 base and J shed 2 bases, with 10 bases lying between them. The chain's CDR3 is CASSLGRKTTDTQYF. The CDR3 nucleotides read TGTGCCAGCAGCTTAGGCAGAAAAACCACAGATACGCAGTATTTT.

The rearrangement uses TRBV7-3 and TRBJ2-2, with D perhaps TRBD2 (5 bases). Germline V gene sequence: CDR1 SGHTA, CDR2 FQGTGA. Trimming pared 4 bases from V and 3 bases from J, leaving 9 bases between. CDR3 size: 14 residues. CDR3 DNA sequence: TGTGCCAGCAGCTCGGGGTCGCACACCGGGGAGCTGTTTTTT. It is translated as CASSSGSHTGELFF.

The chain couples TRBV24-1 to TRBJ2-3; perhaps TRBD2 as D (5 bases). This CDR3 has 14 amino acids. V lost 5 bases and J lost 6, with 14 bases in between. Looked up from germline, CDR1 is KGHDR and CDR2 is SFDVKD. The DNA of the CDR3 is TGTGCCACCAGTGGCAGCCTAGCTTCCGATACGCAGTATTTT. Its protein is CATSGSLASDTQYF.